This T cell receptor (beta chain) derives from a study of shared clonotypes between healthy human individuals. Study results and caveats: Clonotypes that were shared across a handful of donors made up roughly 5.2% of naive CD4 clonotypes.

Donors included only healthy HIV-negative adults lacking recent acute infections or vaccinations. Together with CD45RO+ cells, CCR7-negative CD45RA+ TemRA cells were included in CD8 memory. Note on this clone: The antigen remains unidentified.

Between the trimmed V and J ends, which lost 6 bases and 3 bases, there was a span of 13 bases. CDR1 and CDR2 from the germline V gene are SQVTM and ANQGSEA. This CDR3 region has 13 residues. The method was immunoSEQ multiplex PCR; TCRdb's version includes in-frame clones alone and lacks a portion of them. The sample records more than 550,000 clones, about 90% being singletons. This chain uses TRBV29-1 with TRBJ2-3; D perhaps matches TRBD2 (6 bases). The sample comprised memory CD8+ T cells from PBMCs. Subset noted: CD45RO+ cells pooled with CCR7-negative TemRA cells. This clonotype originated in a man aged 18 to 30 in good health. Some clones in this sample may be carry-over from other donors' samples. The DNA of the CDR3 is TGCAGCGTCCGGTCGGGGGAGACAGATACGCAGTATTTT. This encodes CSVRSGETDTQYF.